The text below deals with one T cell receptor beta chain. The data were obtained in a study of blood T cell repertoires in COVID-19. Background on the study: Italy, Spain and the United States were the sources of the convalescent and acute COVID-19 samples. Sources were T cells, B-cell-depleted T cells, or PBMCs; the material itself was cDNA or gDNA.

CDR3 length: 14 amino acids. Trimming removed 5 bases from V and 7 bases from J, with 13 bases in between. Germline loops: CDR1 SGDLS, CDR2 YYNGEE. In the study's own analysis: Reference gene primer amplification in the assay estimated nucleated cell counts. The assay was immunoSEQ multiplex PCR, and TCRdb's table has in-frame clones only and misses some. That table gives V, J and clone size, and the DNA gave D and trimming. The sample shows 410,000 or so clones, just over 85% of them seen only once. This clonotype originated in a woman aged 25 to 45 with active or convalescent COVID-19. The source material was peripheral blood. The V gene is TRBV9, the J gene TRBJ1-6, with D perhaps matching TRBD1 (5 bases). The chain's CDR3 is CASSSGQENSPLHF. As DNA, the CDR3 is TGTGCCAGCAGTTCAGGGCAGGAGAATTCACCCCTCCACTTT.